This T cell receptor (beta chain) was captured by sequencing in a study of shared clonotypes between healthy human individuals. Assay used: immunoSEQ multiplex PCR; TCRdb lists only in-frame clones, some missing. There are 1.4 million to 1.5 million clones in the sample; roughly 96% occur only once, and approximately 1.1% lies in the top ten. The material sequenced was naive CD4+ T cells sorted from blood. Indicated subset: CD45RA+ positively selected. This sequence was found in a man younger than 45 in good health.

The CDR3 sequence is CASSHGLGLAGATNTGELFF. The DNA for the CDR3 is TGTGCCAGCAGCCACGGCCTCGGACTAGCGGGAGCAACGAACACCGGGGAGCTGTTTTTT. The V gene is TRBV11-3, the J gene TRBJ2-2; 13 bases map to TRBD2. Germline V lookup: CDR1 SGHNT, CDR2 YENEEA. This CDR3 comprises 20 residues. V shed 5 bases and J 0 bases; nucleotides not matched to a gene: 12. The full variable domain, completed using reference TRBV11-3 and TRBJ2-2, is EAGVVQSPRYKIIEKKQPVAFWCNPISGHNTLYWYLQNLGQGPELLIRYENEEAVDDSQLPKDRFSAERLKGVDSTLKIQPAELGDSAVYLCASSHGLGLAGATNTGELFFGEGSRLTVL.